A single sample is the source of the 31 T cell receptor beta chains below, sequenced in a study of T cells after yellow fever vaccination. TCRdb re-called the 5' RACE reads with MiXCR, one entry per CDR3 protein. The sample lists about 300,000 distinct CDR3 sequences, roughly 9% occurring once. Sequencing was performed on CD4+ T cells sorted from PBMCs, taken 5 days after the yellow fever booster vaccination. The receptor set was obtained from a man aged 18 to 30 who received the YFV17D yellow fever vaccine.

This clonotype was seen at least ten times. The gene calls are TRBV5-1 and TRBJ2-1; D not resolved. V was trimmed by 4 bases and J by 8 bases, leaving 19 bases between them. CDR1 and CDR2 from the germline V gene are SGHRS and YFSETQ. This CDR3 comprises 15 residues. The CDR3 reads CASSPLATPRDEQFF. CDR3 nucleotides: TGCGCCAGCAGCCCACTGGCGACCCCACGCGATGAGCAGTTCTTC.

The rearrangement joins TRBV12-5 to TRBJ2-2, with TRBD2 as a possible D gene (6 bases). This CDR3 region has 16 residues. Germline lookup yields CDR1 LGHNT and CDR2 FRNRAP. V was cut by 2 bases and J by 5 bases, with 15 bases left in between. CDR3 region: CASGLSRRGGTGELFF. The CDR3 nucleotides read TGTGCTAGTGGTTTGTCACGAAGGGGAGGTACCGGGGAGCTGTTTTTT.

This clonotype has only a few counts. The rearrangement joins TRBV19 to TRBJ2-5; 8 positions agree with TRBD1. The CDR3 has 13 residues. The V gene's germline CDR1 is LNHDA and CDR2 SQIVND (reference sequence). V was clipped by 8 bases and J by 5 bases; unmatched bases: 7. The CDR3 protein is CASQDRGGETQYF. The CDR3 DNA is TGTGCCAGTCAAGACAGGGGTGGGGAGACCCAGTACTTC.

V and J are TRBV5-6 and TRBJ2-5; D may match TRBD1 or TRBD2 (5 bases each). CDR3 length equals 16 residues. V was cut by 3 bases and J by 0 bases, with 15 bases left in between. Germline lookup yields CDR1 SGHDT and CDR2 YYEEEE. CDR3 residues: CASSSKPGRYQETQYF. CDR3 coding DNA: TGTGCCAGCAGCTCCAAGCCGGGACGGTACCAAGAGACCCAGTACTTC.

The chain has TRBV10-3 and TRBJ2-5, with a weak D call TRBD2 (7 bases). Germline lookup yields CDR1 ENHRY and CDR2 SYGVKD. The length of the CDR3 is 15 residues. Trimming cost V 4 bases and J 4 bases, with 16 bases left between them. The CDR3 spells CAISVDGRGAETQYF. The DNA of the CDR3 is TGTGCCATCAGTGTGGACGGACGGGGGGCAGAGACCCAGTACTTC.

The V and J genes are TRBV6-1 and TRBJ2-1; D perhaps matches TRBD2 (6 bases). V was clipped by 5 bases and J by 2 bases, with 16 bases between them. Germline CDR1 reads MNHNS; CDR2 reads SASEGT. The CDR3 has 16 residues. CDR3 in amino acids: CASSTLSGATYNEQFF. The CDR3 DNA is TGTGCCAGCAGTACCCTTAGCGGAGCAACCTACAATGAGCAGTTCTTC.

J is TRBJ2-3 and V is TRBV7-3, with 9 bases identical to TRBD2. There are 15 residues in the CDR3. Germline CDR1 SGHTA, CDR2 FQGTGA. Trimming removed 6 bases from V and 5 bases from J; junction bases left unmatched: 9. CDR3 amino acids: CASSTHSGGLDTQYF. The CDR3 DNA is TGTGCCAGCAGTACCCATAGCGGGGGCCTAGATACGCAGTATTTT.

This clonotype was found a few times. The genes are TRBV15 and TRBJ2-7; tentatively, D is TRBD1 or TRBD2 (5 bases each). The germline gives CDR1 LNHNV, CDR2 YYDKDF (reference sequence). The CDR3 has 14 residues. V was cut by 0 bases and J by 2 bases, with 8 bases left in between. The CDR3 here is CATSRDRGPYEQYF. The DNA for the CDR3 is TGTGCCACCAGCAGAGATAGGGGACCCTACGAGCAGTACTTC. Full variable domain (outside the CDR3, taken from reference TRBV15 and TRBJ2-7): DAMVIQNPRYQVTQFGKPVTLSCSQTLNHNVMYWYQQKSSQAPKLLFHYYDKDFNNEADTPDNFQSRRPNTSFCFLDIRSPGLGDTAMYLCATSRDRGPYEQYFGPGTRLTVT.

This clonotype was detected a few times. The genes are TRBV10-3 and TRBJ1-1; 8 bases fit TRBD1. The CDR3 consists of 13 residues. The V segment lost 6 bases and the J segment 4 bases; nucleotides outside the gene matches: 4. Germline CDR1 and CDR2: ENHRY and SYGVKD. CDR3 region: CAISGQGGTEAFF. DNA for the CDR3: TGTGCCATCAGCGGACAGGGAGGCACTGAAGCTTTCTTT.

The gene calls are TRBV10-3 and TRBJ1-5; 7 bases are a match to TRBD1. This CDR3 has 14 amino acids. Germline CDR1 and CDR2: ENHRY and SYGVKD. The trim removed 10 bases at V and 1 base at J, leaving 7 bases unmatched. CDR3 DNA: TGTGCCACTAGACAGGGTGGGAGCAATCAGCCCCAGCATTTT. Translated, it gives CATRQGGSNQPQHF.

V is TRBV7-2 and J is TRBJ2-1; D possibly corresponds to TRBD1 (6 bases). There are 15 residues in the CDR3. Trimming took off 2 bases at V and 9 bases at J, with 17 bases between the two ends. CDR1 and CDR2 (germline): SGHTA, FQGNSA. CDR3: CASSLWGQGWSEQFF. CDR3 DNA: TGTGCCAGCAGCTTATGGGGCCAGGGGTGGAGTGAGCAGTTCTTC.

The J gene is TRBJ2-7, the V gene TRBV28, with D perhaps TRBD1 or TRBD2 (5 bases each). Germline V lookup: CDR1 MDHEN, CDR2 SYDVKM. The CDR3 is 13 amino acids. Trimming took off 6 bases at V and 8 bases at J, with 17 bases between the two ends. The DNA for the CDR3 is TGTGCCAGCAGACCTCCCGGGGCTAAGCAGCAGTACTTC. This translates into CASRPPGAKQQYF.

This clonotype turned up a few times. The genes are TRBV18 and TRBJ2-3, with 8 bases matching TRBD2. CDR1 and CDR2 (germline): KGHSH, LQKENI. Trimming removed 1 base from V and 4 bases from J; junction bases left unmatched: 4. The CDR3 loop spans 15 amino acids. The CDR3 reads CASSPLTGGADTQYF. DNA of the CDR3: TGTGCCAGCTCACCACTTACCGGGGGGGCAGATACGCAGTATTTT.

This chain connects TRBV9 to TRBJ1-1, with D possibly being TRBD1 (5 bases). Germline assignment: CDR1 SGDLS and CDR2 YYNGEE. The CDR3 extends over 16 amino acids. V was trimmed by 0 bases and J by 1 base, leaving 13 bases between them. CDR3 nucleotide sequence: TGTGCCAGCAGCGTAGACGAAAGGGGCAGGAACACTGAAGCTTTCTTT. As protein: CASSVDERGRNTEAFF.

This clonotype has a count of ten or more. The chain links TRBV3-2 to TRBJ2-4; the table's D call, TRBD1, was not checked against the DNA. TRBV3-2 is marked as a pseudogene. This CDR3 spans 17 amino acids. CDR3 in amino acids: CASSQEQGRQGKNIQYF. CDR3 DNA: TGTGCCAGCAGCCAAGAGCAGGGAAGACAGGGGAAAAACATTCAGTACTTC.

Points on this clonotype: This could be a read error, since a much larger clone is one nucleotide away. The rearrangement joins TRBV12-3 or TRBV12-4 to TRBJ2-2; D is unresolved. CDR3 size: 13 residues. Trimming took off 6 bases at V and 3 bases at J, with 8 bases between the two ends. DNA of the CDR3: TGTGCCAGCAGACCCGGAGACACCGGGGAGCTGTTTTTT. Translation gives CASRPGDTGELFF.

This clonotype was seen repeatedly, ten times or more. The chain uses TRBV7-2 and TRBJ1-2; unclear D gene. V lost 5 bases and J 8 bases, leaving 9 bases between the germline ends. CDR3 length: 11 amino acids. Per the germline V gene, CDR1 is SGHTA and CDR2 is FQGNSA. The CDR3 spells CASSPGQGYTF. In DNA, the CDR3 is TGTGCCAGCAGCCCCGGCCAGGGCTACACCTTC.

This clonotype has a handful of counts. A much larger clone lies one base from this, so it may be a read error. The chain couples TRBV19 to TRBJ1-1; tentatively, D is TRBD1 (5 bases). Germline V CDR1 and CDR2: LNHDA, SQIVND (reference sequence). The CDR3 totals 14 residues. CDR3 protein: CASSNVGRGTVAFF. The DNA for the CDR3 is TGTGCCAGTAGTAATGTCGGAAGGGGCACTGTAGCTTTCTTT.

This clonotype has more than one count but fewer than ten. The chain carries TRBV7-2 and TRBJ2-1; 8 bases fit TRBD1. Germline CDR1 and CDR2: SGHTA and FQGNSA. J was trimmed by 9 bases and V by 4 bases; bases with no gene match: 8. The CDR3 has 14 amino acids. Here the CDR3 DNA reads TGTGCCAGCAGCTCAAGGCCGACAGGGGCTGAGCAGTTCTTC. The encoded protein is CASSSRPTGAEQFF.

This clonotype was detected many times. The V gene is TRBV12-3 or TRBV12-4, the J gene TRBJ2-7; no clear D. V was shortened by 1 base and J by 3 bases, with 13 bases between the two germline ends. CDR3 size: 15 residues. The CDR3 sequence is CASSLGGSFDYEQYF. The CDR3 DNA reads TGTGCCAGCAGTTTAGGGGGTTCCTTCGACTACGAGCAGTACTTC.

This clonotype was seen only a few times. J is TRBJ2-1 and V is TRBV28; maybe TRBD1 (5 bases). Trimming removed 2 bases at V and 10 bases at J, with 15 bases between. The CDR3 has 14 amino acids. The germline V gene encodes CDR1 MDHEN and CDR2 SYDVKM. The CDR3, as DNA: TGTGCCAGCAGTTTAATTGGGGCCCTTGGAGAGCAGTTCTTC. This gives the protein CASSLIGALGEQFF. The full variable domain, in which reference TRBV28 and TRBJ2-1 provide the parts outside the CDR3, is DVKVTQSSRYLVKRTGEKVFLECVQDMDHENMFWYRQDPGLGLRLIYFSYDVKMKEKGDIPEGYSVSREKKERFSLILESASTNQTSMYLCASSLIGALGEQFFGPGTRLTVL.

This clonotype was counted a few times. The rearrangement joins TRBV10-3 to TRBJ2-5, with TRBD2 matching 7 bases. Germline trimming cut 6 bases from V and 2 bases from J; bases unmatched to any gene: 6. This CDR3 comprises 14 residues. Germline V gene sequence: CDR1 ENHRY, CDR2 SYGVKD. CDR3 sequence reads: CAIRGREAQETQYF. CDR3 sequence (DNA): TGTGCCATCAGGGGCCGGGAGGCGCAAGAGACCCAGTACTTC.

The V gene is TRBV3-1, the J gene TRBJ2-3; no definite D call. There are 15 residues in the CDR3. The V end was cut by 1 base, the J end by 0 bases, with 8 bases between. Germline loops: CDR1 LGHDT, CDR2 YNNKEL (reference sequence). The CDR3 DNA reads TGTGCCAGCAGCCAAGTTTTAAAGAGCACAGATACGCAGTATTTT. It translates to CASSQVLKSTDTQYF.

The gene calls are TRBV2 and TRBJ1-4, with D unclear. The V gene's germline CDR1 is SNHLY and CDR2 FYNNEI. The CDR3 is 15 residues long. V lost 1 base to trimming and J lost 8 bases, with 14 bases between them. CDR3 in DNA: TGTGCCAGCAGTGAAGGGGTTGGGAGGAGGGAAAAACTGTTTTTT. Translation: CASSEGVGRREKLFF. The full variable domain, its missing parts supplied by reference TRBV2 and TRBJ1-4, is EPEVTQTPSHQVTQMGQEVILRCVPISNHLYFYWYRQILGQKVEFLVSFYNNEISEKSEIFDDQFSVERPDGSNFTLKIRSTKLEDSAMYFCASSEGVGRREKLFFGSGTQLSVL.

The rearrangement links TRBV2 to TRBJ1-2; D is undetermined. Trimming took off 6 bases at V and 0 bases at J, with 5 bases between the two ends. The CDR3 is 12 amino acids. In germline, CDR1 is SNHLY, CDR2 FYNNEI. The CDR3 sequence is CASRAANYGYTF. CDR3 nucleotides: TGTGCCAGCAGGGCTGCTAACTATGGCTACACCTTC.

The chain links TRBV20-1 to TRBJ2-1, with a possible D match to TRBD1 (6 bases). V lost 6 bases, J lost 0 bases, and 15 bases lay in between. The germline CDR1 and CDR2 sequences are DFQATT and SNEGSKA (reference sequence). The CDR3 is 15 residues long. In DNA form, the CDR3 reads TGCAGTGCCCCGGACAGAATCAGCTCCTACAATGAGCAGTTCTTC. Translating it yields CSAPDRISSYNEQFF.

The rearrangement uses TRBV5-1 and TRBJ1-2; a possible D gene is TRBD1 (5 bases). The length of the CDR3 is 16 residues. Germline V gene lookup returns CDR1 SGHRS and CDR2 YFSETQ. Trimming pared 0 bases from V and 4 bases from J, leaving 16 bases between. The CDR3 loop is CASSLVSGTGTYGYTF. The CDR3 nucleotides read TGCGCCAGCAGCTTGGTTTCCGGGACGGGCACCTATGGCTACACCTTC.

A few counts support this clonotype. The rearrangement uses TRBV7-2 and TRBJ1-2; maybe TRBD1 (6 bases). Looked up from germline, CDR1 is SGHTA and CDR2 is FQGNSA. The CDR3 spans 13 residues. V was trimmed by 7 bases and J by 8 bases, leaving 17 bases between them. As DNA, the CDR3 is TGTGCCAGCACAACAGGGAGGCTTGCGGGCTACACCTTC. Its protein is CASTTGRLAGYTF.

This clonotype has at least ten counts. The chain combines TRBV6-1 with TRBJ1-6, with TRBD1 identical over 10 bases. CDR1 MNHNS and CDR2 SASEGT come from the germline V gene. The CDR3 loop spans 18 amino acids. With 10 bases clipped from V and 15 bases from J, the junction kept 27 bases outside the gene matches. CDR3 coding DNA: TGTGCCACCACATTCCTACAATTGTCCCGGGACAGGGGTAGGCACCTCCACTTT. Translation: CATTFLQLSRDRGRHLHF.

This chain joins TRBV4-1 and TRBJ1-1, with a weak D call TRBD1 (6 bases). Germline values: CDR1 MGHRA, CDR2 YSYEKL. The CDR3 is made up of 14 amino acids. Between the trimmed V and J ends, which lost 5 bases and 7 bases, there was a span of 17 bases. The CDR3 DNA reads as TGCGCCAGCAGCGTAACTCAGGGGCATGGTGAAGCTTTCTTT. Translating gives CASSVTQGHGEAFF.

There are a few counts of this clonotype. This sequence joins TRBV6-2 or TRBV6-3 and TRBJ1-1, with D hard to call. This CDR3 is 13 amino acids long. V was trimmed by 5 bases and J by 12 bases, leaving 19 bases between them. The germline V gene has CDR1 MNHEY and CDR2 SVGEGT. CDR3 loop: CASSPPGPVRPFF. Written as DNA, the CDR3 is TGTGCCAGCAGTCCTCCGGGTCCCGTTCGTCCTTTCTTT.